This TCR beta chain originates from a study of blood T cell repertoires in COVID-19. Study context: The United States, Italy and Spain provided the acute and convalescent COVID-19 samples. Sample material is recorded as cDNA or gDNA derived from T cells, B-cell-depleted T cells, or PBMCs.

As processed by the authors: For nucleated cells, counts were estimated from reference gene primer amplification. TCRdb's table, derived via immunoSEQ multiplex PCR, lists solely in-frame clones and lacks some. V, J and clone size were drawn from that table, and D and trimming were deduced from the DNA. The sample has 90,000 to 150,000 clones, 75% to 85% seen once. This clone showed up just once. The CDR3 is 15 residues long. Germline assignment: CDR1 MGHRA and CDR2 YSYEKL. V was clipped by 4 bases and J by 5 bases; unmatched bases: 8. Sequencing was done on a sample of peripheral blood. The source is a woman older than 75 with acute or convalescent COVID-19. The chain uses TRBV4-1 and TRBJ1-2, with TRBD1 identical over 9 bases. The CDR3 DNA is TGCGCCAGCAGCCCTCCTACAGGGGGCGGGTATGGCTACACCTTC. Its translation is CASSPPTGGGYGYTF.